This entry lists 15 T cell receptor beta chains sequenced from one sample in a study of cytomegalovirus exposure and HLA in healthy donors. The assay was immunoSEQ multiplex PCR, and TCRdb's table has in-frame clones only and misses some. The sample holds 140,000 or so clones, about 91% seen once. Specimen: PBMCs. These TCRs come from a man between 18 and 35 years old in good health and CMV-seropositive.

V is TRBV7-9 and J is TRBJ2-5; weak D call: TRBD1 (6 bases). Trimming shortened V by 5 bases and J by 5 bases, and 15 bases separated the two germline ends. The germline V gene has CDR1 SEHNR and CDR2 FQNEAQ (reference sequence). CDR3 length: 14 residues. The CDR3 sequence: CASSPWGGGETQYF. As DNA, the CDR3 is TGTGCCAGCAGCCCTTGGGGTGGGGGCGAGACCCAGTACTTC.

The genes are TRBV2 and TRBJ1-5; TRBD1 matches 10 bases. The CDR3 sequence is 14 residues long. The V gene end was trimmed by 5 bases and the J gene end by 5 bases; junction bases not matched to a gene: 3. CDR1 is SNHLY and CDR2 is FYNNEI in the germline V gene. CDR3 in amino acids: CASSTGTGDQPQHF. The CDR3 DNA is TGTGCCAGCAGTACCGGGACAGGGGATCAGCCCCAGCATTTT.

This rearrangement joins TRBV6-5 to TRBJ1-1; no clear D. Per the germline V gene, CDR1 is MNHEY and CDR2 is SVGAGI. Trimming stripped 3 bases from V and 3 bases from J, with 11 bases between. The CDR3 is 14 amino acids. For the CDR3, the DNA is TGTGCCAGCAGTTATGACCTCGGGGACACTGAAGCTTTCTTT. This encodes CASSYDLGDTEAFF.

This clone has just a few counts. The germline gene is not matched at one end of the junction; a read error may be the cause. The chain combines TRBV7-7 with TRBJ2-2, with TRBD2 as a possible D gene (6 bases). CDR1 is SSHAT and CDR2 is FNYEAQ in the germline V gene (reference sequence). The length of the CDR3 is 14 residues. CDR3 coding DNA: TGTGCTAGCAGCCTGCAAGGAGGGGCCGGGGAGCTGTTTTTT. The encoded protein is CASSLQGGAGELFF. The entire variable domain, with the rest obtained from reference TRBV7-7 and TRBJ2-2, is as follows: GAGVSQSPRYKVTKRGQDVTLRCDPISSHATLYWYQQALGQGPEFLTYFNYEAQPDKSGLPSDRFSAERPEGSISTLTIQRTEQRDSAMYRCASSLQGGAGELFFGEGSRLTVL.

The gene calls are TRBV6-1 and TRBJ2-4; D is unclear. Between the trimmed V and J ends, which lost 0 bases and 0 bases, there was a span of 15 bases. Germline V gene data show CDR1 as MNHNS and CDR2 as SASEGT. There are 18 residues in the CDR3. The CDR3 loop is CASSEASQRILAKNIQYF. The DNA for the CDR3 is TGTGCCAGCAGTGAAGCAAGTCAGAGGATTCTAGCCAAAAACATTCAGTACTTC.

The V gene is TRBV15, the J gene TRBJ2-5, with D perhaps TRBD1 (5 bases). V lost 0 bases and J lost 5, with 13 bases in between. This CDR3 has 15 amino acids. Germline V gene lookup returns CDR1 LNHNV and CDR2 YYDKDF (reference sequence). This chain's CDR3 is CATSRDQGFSETQYF. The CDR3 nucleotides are TGTGCCACCAGCAGAGATCAGGGCTTCTCGGAGACCCAGTACTTC.

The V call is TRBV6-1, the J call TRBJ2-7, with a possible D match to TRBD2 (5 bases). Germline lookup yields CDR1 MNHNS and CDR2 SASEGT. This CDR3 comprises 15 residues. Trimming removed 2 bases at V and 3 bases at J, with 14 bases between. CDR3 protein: CASSEYVASIYEQYF. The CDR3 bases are TGTGCCAGCAGTGAATACGTAGCTAGCATCTACGAGCAGTACTTC.

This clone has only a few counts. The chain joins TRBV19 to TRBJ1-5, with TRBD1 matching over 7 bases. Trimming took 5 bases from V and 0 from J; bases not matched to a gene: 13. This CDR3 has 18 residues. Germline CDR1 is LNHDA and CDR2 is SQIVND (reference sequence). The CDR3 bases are TGTGCCAGTAGTGGGGACAGTATAACGCTTTATAGCAATCAGCCCCAGCATTTT. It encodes CASSGDSITLYSNQPQHF.

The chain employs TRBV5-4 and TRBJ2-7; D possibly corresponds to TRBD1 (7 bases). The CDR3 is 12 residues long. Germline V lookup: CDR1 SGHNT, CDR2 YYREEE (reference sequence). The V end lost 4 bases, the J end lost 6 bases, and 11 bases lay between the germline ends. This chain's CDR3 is CASSRQGGEQYF. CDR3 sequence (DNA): TGTGCCAGCAGCCGACAGGGAGGCGAGCAGTACTTC.

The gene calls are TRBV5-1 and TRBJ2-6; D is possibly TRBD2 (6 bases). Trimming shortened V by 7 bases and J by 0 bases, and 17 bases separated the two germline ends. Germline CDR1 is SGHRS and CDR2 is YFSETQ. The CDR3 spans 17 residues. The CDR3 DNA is TGCGCCAGCGATCCGGGACTCCTTTACTCTGGGGCCAACGTCCTGACTTTC. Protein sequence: CASDPGLLYSGANVLTF.

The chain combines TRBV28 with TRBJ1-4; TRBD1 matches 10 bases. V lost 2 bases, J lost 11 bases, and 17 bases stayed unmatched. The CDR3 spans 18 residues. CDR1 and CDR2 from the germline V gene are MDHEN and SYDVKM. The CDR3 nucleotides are TGTGCCAGCAGTTTACGCTGGTACCCGGGACAGGGGCAGTGGAAACTGTTTTTT. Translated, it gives CASSLRWYPGQGQWKLFF. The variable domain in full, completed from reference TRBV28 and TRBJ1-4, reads DVKVTQSSRYLVKRTGEKVFLECVQDMDHENMFWYRQDPGLGLRLIYFSYDVKMKEKGDIPEGYSVSREKKERFSLILESASTNQTSMYLCASSLRWYPGQGQWKLFFGSGTQLSVL.

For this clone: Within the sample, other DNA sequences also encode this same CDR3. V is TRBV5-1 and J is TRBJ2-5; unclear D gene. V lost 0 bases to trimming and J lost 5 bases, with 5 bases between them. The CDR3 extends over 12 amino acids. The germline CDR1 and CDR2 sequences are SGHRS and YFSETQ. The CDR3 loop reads CASSLAGETQYF. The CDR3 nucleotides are TGCGCCAGCAGCTTGGCCGGGGAGACCCAGTACTTC.

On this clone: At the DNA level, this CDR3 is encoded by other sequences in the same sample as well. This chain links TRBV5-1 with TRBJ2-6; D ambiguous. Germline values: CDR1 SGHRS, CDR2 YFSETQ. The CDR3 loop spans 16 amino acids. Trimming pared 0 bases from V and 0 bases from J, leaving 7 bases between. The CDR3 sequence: CASSLGGSSGANVLTF. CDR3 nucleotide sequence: TGCGCCAGCAGCTTGGGCGGCAGCTCTGGGGCCAACGTCCTGACTTTC.

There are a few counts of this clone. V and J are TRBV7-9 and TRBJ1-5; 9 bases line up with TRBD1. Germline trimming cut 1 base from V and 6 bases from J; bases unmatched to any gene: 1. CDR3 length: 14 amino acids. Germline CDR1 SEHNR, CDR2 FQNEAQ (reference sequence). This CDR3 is CASSLGQGVQPQHF. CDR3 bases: TGTGCCAGCAGCTTAGGACAGGGGGTTCAGCCCCAGCATTTT. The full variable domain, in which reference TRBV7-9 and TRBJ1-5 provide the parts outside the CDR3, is DTGVSQNPRHKITKRGQNVTFRCDPISEHNRLYWYRQTLGQGPEFLTYFQNEAQLEKSRLLSDRFSAERPKGSFSTLEIQRTEQGDSAMYLCASSLGQGVQPQHFGDGTRLSIL.

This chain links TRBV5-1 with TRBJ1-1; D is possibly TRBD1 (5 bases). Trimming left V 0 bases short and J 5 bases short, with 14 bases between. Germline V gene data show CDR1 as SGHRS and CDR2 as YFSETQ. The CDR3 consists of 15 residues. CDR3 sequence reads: CASSLGGLMGTEAFF. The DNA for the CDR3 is TGCGCCAGCAGCTTGGGGGGCCTAATGGGGACTGAAGCTTTCTTT.